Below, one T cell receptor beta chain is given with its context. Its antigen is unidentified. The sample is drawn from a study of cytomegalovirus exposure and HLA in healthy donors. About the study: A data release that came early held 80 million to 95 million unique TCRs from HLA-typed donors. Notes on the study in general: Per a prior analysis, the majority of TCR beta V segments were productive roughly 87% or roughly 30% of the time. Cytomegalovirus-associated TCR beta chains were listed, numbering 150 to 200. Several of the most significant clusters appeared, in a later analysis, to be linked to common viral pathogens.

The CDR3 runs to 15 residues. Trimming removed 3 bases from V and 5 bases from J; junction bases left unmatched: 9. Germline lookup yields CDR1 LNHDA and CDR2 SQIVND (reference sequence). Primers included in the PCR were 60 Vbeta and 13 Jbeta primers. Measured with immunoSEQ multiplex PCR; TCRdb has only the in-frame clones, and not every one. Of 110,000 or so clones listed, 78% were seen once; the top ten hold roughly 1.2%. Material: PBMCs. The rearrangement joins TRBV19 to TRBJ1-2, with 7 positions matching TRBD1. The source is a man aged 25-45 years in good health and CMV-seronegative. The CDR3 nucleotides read TGTGCCAGTAGTATTGGTGACAGGGCCACTTATGGCTACACCTTC. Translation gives CASSIGDRATYGYTF.